This T cell receptor (beta chain) was identified during a study of technical replicates of blood from several donors. Germline CDR1 and CDR2: WSHSY and SAAADI. Trimming left V 6 bases short and J 0 bases short, with 8 bases between. The CDR3 length is 13 residues. Sequencing was performed with immunoSEQ multiplex PCR; in TCRdb, only in-frame clones are kept and a portion is missing. Of 60,000 to 90,000 clones in the sample, approximately 96% were seen once. The chain joins TRBV10-2 to TRBJ1-1; no definite D call. The receptor was isolated from a human donor in good health. The sequencing input was T cells isolated from PBMCs. CDR3 in DNA: TGCGCCAGCAGGCACACTATGAACACTGAAGCTTTCTTT. Translation gives CASRHTMNTEAFF.